Shown below are 12 T cell receptor beta chains from a single sample sequenced in a study of cytomegalovirus exposure and HLA in healthy donors. The method was immunoSEQ multiplex PCR; TCRdb's version includes in-frame clones alone and lacks a portion of them. The table lists about 95,000 clones, 85% of them singletons. Material: PBMCs. The receptors shown here come from a man younger than 30 in good health and CMV-seropositive.

V is TRBV9 and J is TRBJ2-2; unclear D gene. The germline CDR1 and CDR2 sequences are SGDLS and YYNGEE. The CDR3 consists of 13 residues. V lost 0 bases to trimming and J lost 4 bases, with 4 bases between them. CDR3 sequence: CASSVVSTGELFF. The CDR3 DNA reads as TGTGCCAGCAGCGTAGTCAGCACCGGGGAGCTGTTTTTT. The variable domain in full, with the rest retrieved from reference TRBV9 and TRBJ2-2, is DSGVTQTPKHLITATGQRVTLRCSPRSGDLSVYWYQQSLDQGLQFLIQYYNGEERAKGNILERFSAQQFPDLHSELNLSSLELGDSALYFCASSVVSTGELFFGEGSRLTVL.

This clone was counted between two and nine times. The chain combines TRBV4-1 with TRBJ1-4, with TRBD1 matching over 8 bases. The CDR3 totals 15 residues. Germline CDR1 and CDR2: MGHRA and YSYEKL. After removal of 5 bases from V and 6 bases from J, the junction contained 8 bases not matched to a gene. The CDR3 protein is CASSKAPGQDEKLFF. In nucleotides, the CDR3 is TGCGCCAGCAGCAAAGCGCCGGGACAGGATGAAAAACTGTTTTTT.

Concerning this clone itself: The germline gene is not matched at one end of the junction; a read error may be the cause. This chain links TRBV6-1 with TRBJ2-1, with a possible D match to TRBD2 (6 bases). The germline gives CDR1 MNHNS, CDR2 SASEGT. The CDR3 has 15 residues. The CDR3: CASTEAGSSYNEQFF. The CDR3 nucleotides read TGTGCCAGCACTGAAGCCGGGAGCTCCTACAATGAGCAGTTCTTC.

The chain recombines TRBV5-1 with TRBJ1-1; no definite D call. From germline, CDR1 is SGHRS and CDR2 YFSETQ. This CDR3 comprises 14 residues. V was cut by 1 base and J by 3 bases, with 10 bases left in between. The CDR3 DNA is TGCGCCAGCAGCTTGCCCGGGTTGCACACTGAAGCTTTCTTT. Protein sequence: CASSLPGLHTEAFF.

The chain links TRBV5-5 to TRBJ2-3, with 8 bases aligning to TRBD1. In germline, CDR1 is SGHKS, CDR2 YYEKEE (reference sequence). Trimming took 4 bases from V and 0 from J; bases not matched to a gene: 4. This CDR3 has 15 amino acids. CDR3 sequence: CASSPRQGSTDTQYF. The CDR3 bases are TGTGCCAGCAGCCCCCGACAGGGGAGCACAGATACGCAGTATTTT.

V usage is TRBV18 and J usage is TRBJ2-2; D is possibly TRBD2 (6 bases). The germline V gene has CDR1 KGHSH and CDR2 LQKENI. This CDR3 is 13 amino acids long. Trimming removed 2 bases from V and 6 bases from J, with 7 bases in between. The CDR3 bases are TGTGCCAGCTCACCAACGGGGGCCGGGGAGCTGTTTTTT. Translation gives CASSPTGAGELFF.

This clone was observed a few times. The J gene is TRBJ2-2, the V gene TRBV7-9; TRBD2 is a possible D gene (5 bases). This CDR3 comprises 13 residues. Germline assignment: CDR1 SEHNR and CDR2 FQNEAQ (reference sequence). Trimming shortened V by 4 bases and J by 7 bases, and 10 bases separated the two germline ends. CDR3 residues: CASSWTDIGELFF. CDR3 coding DNA: TGTGCCAGCAGCTGGACTGATATCGGGGAGCTGTTTTTT.

In its sample, this clone was seen once. The chain uses TRBV27 and TRBJ2-3; tentative D call: TRBD2 (5 bases). The CDR3 has 15 amino acids. V was pared by 5 bases and J by 2 bases, with 14 bases between. Germline-derived CDR1 and CDR2 are MNHEY and SMNVEV (reference sequence). This chain's CDR3 is CASSLNGVYTDTQYF. The CDR3, as DNA: TGTGCCAGCAGTCTAAACGGGGTTTACACAGATACGCAGTATTTT.

V gene TRBV4-1 combines with J gene TRBJ1-5; 7 bases are shared with TRBD1. CDR1 MGHRA and CDR2 YSYEKL come from the germline V gene. The J segment lost 4 bases and the V segment lost 3 bases, leaving 21 bases of the junction unmatched. The CDR3 covers 20 residues. In DNA, the CDR3 is TGCGCCAGCAGCCACGCCATAAGTGTCTCCGGGACAGCCACTAATCAGCCCCAGCATTTT. Encoded protein: CASSHAISVSGTATNQPQHF.

The chain carries TRBV5-5 and TRBJ1-2, with D maybe TRBD1 (5 bases). Germline V gene sequence: CDR1 SGHKS, CDR2 YYEKEE (reference sequence). Trimming left V 1 base short and J 0 bases short, with 7 bases between. The CDR3 extends over 14 amino acids. CDR3 residues: CASSLIQANYGYTF. The CDR3, as DNA: TGTGCCAGCAGCTTGATACAGGCTAACTATGGCTACACCTTC.

This chain links TRBV25-1 with TRBJ2-1; D unresolved. V gave up 1 base and J gave up 0 bases, with 16 bases separating them. This CDR3 contains 18 residues. CDR1 MGHDK and CDR2 SYGVNS come from the germline V gene. Here the CDR3 reads CASSELASEWASYNEQFF. The CDR3 DNA reads TGTGCCAGCAGTGAATTGGCCTCCGAATGGGCCTCCTACAATGAGCAGTTCTTC.

This clone was recorded many times. The rearrangement joins TRBV7-9 to TRBJ1-2; 8 nucleotides line up with TRBD1. Germline lookup yields CDR1 SEHNR and CDR2 FQNEAQ (reference sequence). The CDR3 covers 15 residues. Losses at the gene ends were 0 bases for V and 8 bases for J; bases not matched to a gene: 8. The CDR3 protein is CASSLAWQGAEGYTF. DNA for the CDR3: TGTGCCAGCAGCTTAGCGTGGCAGGGGGCGGAGGGCTACACCTTC.